These 25 T cell receptor beta chains came from one sample sequenced in a study of response to subunit inactivated influenza vaccine. In TCRdb, the RT-PCR reads were re-called with MiXCR into one record per CDR3 protein. The top ten clones hold roughly a tenth of a sample with 700,000 to 800,000 distinct CDR3 sequences, roughly 18% of them seen once. The sequencing here drew on PBMCs from blood, taken approximately 5 days after vaccination. The receptors originated from a man aged 50 to 60 who received an inactivated influenza vaccine.

At least ten counts were recorded for this clonotype. The chain is built from TRBV20-1 and TRBJ1-2, with a possible D match to TRBD1 (6 bases). There are 15 residues in the CDR3. Germline CDR1 and CDR2: DFQATT and SNEGSKA (reference sequence). Trimming removed 3 bases from V and 4 bases from J, with 18 bases in between. In DNA form, the CDR3 reads TGCAGTGCTAGTGGGGGGGCCCGCCGAGGCTATGGCTACACCTTC. Protein sequence: CSASGGARRGYGYTF.

This clonotype was seen a handful of times. This rearrangement joins TRBV20-1 to TRBJ2-7; D unresolved. The CDR3 is 14 residues long. The V gene lost 6 bases and the J gene lost 3 bases, with 18 bases spanning the gap. The germline CDR1 and CDR2 sequences are DFQATT and SNEGSKA (reference sequence). Here the CDR3 reads CSAIYLRGYYEQYF. As DNA, the CDR3 is TGCAGTGCCATCTACCTCCGCGGATACTACGAGCAGTACTTC.

This rearrangement joins TRBV7-2 to TRBJ1-3; D not certain. CDR3 size: 16 residues. The germline CDR1 and CDR2 sequences are SGHTA and FQGNSA. Trimming stripped 2 bases from V and 0 bases from J, with 11 bases between. The CDR3 DNA follows: TGTGCCAGCAGCTTAACCACGGTGGGCTCTGGAAACACCATATATTTT. It is translated as CASSLTTVGSGNTIYF.

This clonotype appeared once. V gene TRBV29-1 combines with J gene TRBJ2-1; 8 bases agree with TRBD2. Germline V CDR1 and CDR2: SQVTM, ANQGSEA. The CDR3 consists of 14 residues. J was trimmed by 16 bases and V by 6 bases; bases with no gene match: 20. The CDR3 sequence is CSVAVVVGRAGCFF. The CDR3 bases are TGCAGCGTGGCCGTAGTTGTCGGGAGGGCCGGTTGCTTCTTC.

The chain links TRBV28 to TRBJ1-2; the D gene is possibly TRBD1 (5 bases). The CDR3 has 12 amino acids. Germline loops: CDR1 MDHEN, CDR2 SYDVKM. Trimming cost V 10 bases and J 9 bases, with 18 bases left between them. The CDR3 here is CATNRAGRSYTF. In nucleotides, the CDR3 is TGTGCCACCAACCGGGCAGGGAGGAGCTACACCTTC.

This clonotype has just a few counts. The chain has TRBV6-2 or TRBV6-3 and TRBJ1-1; no reliable D call. From germline, CDR1 is MNHEY and CDR2 SVGEGT. This CDR3 has 14 amino acids. Trimming took 7 bases from V and 0 from J, leaving 12 bases between them. The CDR3 nucleotides read TGTGCCAGCACTGTTCTCCACTTGAACACTGAAGCTTTCTTT. It translates to CASTVLHLNTEAFF.

This clonotype was observed a handful of times. The gene calls are TRBV4-3 and TRBJ2-3, with 8 nucleotides matching TRBD2. CDR3 length equals 16 residues. Germline V lookup: CDR1 LGHNA, CDR2 YSLEER. V shed 0 bases and J 4 bases; nucleotides not matched to a gene: 6. Written as DNA, the CDR3 is TGCGCCAGCAGCCAAGATCCGACTAGCGCCGCAGATACGCAGTATTTT. Protein product: CASSQDPTSAADTQYF.

The chain carries TRBV9 and TRBJ2-1, with 10 bases fitting TRBD2. This CDR3 has 14 residues. With 0 bases clipped from V and 8 bases from J, the junction kept 2 bases outside the gene matches. Per germline, CDR1 SGDLS and CDR2 YYNGEE. The CDR3 DNA is TGTGCCAGCAGCGTAGCAGGGACTAGCGATGAGCAGTTCTTC. Translation gives CASSVAGTSDEQFF.

This rearrangement joins TRBV9 to TRBJ2-5; 7 nucleotides match TRBD1. The germline CDR1 and CDR2 sequences are SGDLS and YYNGEE. V trimming: 3 bases; J trimming: 5 bases; junction bases outside the gene matches: 19. The CDR3 runs 18 residues. CDR3 protein: CASSAPPGTATLWETQYF. CDR3 DNA sequence: TGTGCCAGCAGCGCCCCCCCCGGGACAGCCACTCTGTGGGAGACCCAGTACTTC.

In this sample, this clonotype turned up a few times. The chain links TRBV4-1 to TRBJ2-5; D may be TRBD1 (6 bases). CDR1 is MGHRA, CDR2 YSYEKL, per germline. V lost 0 bases to trimming and J lost 3 bases, with 11 bases between them. The CDR3 is made up of 15 amino acids. The CDR3 nucleotides read TGCGCCAGCAGCCAAGACAAACAGGGTAAAGAGACCCAGTACTTC. This sequence encodes CASSQDKQGKETQYF.

V gene TRBV29-1 combines with J gene TRBJ1-1, with TRBD1 matching over 7 bases. With V trimmed by 0 bases and J by 1 base, 8 bases remained unmatched. This CDR3 region has 16 residues. The germline gives CDR1 SQVTM, CDR2 ANQGSEA. In nucleotides, the CDR3 is TGCAGCGTTGAAGAACCCCCCCCAGGGGGGAACACTGAAGCTTTCTTT. This sequence encodes CSVEEPPPGGNTEAFF.

The chain recombines TRBV20-1 with TRBJ2-1, with D tentatively TRBD2 (6 bases). V lost 4 bases, J lost 3 bases, and 16 bases lay in between. The germline gives CDR1 DFQATT, CDR2 SNEGSKA (reference sequence). The CDR3 spans 15 residues. CDR3 sequence reads: CSAIDGSGIYNEQFF. DNA of the CDR3: TGCAGTGCTATCGACGGGAGCGGAATCTACAATGAGCAGTTCTTC.

This clonotype came up a few times. The chain couples TRBV6-2 or TRBV6-3 to TRBJ2-6; 7 bases align to TRBD1. The CDR3 runs to 15 residues. The V gene end was trimmed by 6 bases and the J gene end by 3 bases; junction bases not matched to a gene: 5. CDR1 is MNHEY and CDR2 is SVGEGT in the germline V gene. CDR3 protein: CASSSAGGGANVLTF. In DNA, the CDR3 is TGTGCCAGCAGCTCGGCAGGGGGTGGGGCCAACGTCCTGACTTTC.

The chain is built from TRBV7-8 and TRBJ2-7, with D hard to call. V lost 1 base to trimming and J lost 2 bases, with 9 bases between them. CDR3 length: 14 residues. Looked up from germline, CDR1 is SGHVS and CDR2 is FQNEAQ. DNA for the CDR3: TGTGCCAGCAGCTTAGGGTACACAGCCTACGAGCAGTACTTC. Protein sequence: CASSLGYTAYEQYF.

As to this clonotype: This clone may be a read error of a much larger clone one base away. The chain carries TRBV20-1 and TRBJ2-5; 10 bases line up with TRBD1. Germline V gene lookup returns CDR1 DFQATT and CDR2 SNEGSKA (reference sequence). The V gene end was trimmed by 3 bases and the J gene end by 0 bases; junction bases not matched to a gene: 7. The CDR3 runs 16 residues. The CDR3 nucleotides read TGCAGTGCTAGCGATGGACAGGGGGTCAACCAAGAGACCCAGTACTTC. Its protein product is CSASDGQGVNQETQYF.

The rearrangement joins TRBV5-1 to TRBJ2-5, with D tentatively TRBD2 (6 bases). The V gene's germline CDR1 is SGHRS and CDR2 YFSETQ. The CDR3 totals 16 residues. V lost 0 bases, J lost 4 bases, and 16 bases lay in between. The CDR3 sequence: CASSLGTGALGETQYF. CDR3 DNA: TGCGCCAGCAGCTTGGGAACGGGAGCTTTGGGAGAGACCCAGTACTTC. The full variable domain, rest sourced from reference TRBV5-1 and TRBJ2-5, is KAGVTQTPRYLIKTRGQQVTLSCSPISGHRSVSWYQQTPGQGLQFLFEYFSETQRNKGNFPGRFSGRQFSNSRSEMNVSTLELGDSALYLCASSLGTGALGETQYFGPGTRLLVL.

This chain connects TRBV12-3 or TRBV12-4 to TRBJ1-4; 9 nucleotides align to TRBD1. V shed 8 bases and J 7 bases; nucleotides not matched to a gene: 8. The length of the CDR3 is 14 residues. CDR3 DNA sequence: TGTGCCAGCGGAAAACAGGGGGCGGTTGAAAAACTGTTTTTT. Translating gives CASGKQGAVEKLFF.

In this sample, this clonotype turned up a few times. V usage is TRBV20-1 and J usage is TRBJ2-3; D unclear. V dropped 1 base and J dropped 4 bases, with 18 bases sitting between them. CDR1 is DFQATT, CDR2 SNEGSKA, per germline (reference sequence). The CDR3 consists of 16 residues. The CDR3 here is CSARGDGGARPDTQYF. The CDR3 coding sequence is TGCAGTGCTAGAGGTGATGGTGGCGCTCGGCCAGATACGCAGTATTTT.

The sample holds many counts of this clonotype. The chain joins TRBV6-2 or TRBV6-3 to TRBJ2-7, with D perhaps being TRBD1 or TRBD2 (5 bases each). Deletions cut 3 bases from V and 0 bases from J, with 12 bases between. Looked up from germline, CDR1 is MNHEY and CDR2 is SVGEGT. The CDR3 is 15 residues long. CDR3 amino acids: CASSYLRGTSYEQYF. DNA of the CDR3: TGTGCCAGCAGTTATCTCCGAGGGACCTCCTACGAGCAGTACTTC.

This clonotype was detected only a few times. The CDR3 nucleotides read TGTGCCAGCAGTTACTCCTGGACAGGGCGGATCACCGGGGAGCTGTTTTTT. This codes for CASSYSWTGRITGELFF. The rearrangement links TRBV6-5 to TRBJ2-2, with 8 positions matching TRBD1. The CDR3 contains 17 residues. Losses at the gene ends were 0 bases for V and 4 bases for J; bases not matched to a gene: 7. Germline lookup yields CDR1 MNHEY and CDR2 SVGAGI.

This clonotype turned up a few times. The chain employs TRBV20-1 and TRBJ2-7; D is undetermined. CDR1 is DFQATT and CDR2 is SNEGSKA in the germline V gene (reference sequence). This CDR3 has 13 residues. V was clipped by 2 bases and J by 5 bases, with 13 bases between them. The CDR3 sequence: CSARQTASNEQYF. The DNA for the CDR3 is TGCAGTGCTAGACAAACCGCTAGTAACGAGCAGTACTTC.

This clonotype was detected a few times. A junction end diverges from the germline sequence, so it may reflect a read error. The V gene is TRBV20-1, the J gene TRBJ2-3, with 7 nucleotides matching TRBD1. Per germline, CDR1 DFQATT and CDR2 SNEGSKA (reference sequence). The length of the CDR3 is 11 residues. The CDR3 is CSARDVPGQRF. CDR3 coding DNA: TGCAGTGCTAGAGACGTCCCGGGACAGCGTTTT.

This clonotype has ten or more counts. This chain connects TRBV29-1 to TRBJ2-5; 7 bases line up with TRBD2. Germline V gives CDR1 SQVTM, CDR2 ANQGSEA. The J segment lost 5 bases and the V segment lost 8 bases, leaving 17 bases of the junction unmatched. The CDR3 spans 15 residues. In DNA, the CDR3 is TGCAGCACTTCGGGGGGTTTTAACGGGAGGGAGACCCAGTACTTC. Protein: CSTSGGFNGRETQYF. The full variable domain, with the rest looked up from reference TRBV29-1 and TRBJ2-5, is SAVISQKPSRDICQRGTSLTIQCQVDSQVTMMFWYRQQPGQSLTLIATANQGSEATYESGFVIDKFPISRPNLTFSTLTVSNMSPEDSSIYLCSTSGGFNGRETQYFGPGTRLLVL.

In its sample, this clonotype was seen a few times. This chain uses TRBV28 with TRBJ2-3; D is ambiguous. The germline CDR1 and CDR2 sequences are MDHEN and SYDVKM. The CDR3 is 13 residues long. V was cut by 10 bases and J by 3 bases, with 14 bases left in between. The CDR3 is CATSDETTDTQYF. CDR3 coding DNA: TGTGCCACCAGCGACGAGACTACAGATACGCAGTATTTT.

This clonotype was detected a few times. V gene TRBV7-8 combines with J gene TRBJ1-5; the D is unclear. The CDR3 contains 16 residues. Trimming removed 3 bases at V and 0 bases at J, with 12 bases between. Germline V gene lookup returns CDR1 SGHVS and CDR2 FQNEAQ. CDR3 DNA sequence: TGTGCCAGCAGCTTCGCCTTAGGAAATAGCAATCAGCCCCAGCATTTT. As protein: CASSFALGNSNQPQHF.